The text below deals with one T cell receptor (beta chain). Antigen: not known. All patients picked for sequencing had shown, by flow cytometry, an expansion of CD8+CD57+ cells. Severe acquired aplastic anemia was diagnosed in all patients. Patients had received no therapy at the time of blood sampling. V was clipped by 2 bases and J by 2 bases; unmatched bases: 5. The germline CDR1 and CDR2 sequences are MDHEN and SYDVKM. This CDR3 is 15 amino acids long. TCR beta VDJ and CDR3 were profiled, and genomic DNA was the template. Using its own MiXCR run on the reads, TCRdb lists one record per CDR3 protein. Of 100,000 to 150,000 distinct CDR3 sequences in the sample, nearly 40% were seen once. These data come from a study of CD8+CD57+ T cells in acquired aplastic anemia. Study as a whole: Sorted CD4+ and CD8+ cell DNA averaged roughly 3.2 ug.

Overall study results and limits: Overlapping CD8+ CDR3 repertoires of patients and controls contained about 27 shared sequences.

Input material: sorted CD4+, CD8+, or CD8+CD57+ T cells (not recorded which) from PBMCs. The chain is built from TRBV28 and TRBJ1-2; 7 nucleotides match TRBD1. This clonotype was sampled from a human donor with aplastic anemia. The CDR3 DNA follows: TGTGCCAGCAGTTTAGTACCGGACAGGAACTATGGCTACACCTTC. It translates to CASSLVPDRNYGYTF.